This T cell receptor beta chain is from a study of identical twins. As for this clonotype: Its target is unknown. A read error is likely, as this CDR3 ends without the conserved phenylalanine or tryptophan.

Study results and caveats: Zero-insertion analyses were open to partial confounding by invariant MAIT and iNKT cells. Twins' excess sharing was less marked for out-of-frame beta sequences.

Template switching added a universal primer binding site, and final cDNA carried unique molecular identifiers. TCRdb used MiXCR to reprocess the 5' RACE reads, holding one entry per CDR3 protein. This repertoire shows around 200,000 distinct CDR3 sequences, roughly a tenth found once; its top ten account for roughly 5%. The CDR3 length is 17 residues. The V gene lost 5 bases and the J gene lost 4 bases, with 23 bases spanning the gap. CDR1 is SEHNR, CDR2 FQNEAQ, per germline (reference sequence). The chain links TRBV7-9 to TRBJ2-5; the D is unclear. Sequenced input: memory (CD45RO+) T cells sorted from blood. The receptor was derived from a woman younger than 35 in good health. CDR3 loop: CASSRDLLAVIGETQYL. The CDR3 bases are TGTGCCAGCAGCCGAGACCTCTTGGCGGTGATAGGAGAGACCCAGTACCTC.